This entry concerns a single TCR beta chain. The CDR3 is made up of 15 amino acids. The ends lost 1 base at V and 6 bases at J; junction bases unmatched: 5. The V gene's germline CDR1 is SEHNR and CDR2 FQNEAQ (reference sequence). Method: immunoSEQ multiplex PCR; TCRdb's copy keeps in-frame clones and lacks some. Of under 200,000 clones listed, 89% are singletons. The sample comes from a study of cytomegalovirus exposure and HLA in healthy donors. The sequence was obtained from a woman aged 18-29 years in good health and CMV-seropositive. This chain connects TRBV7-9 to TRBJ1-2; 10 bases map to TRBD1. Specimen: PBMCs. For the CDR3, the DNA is TGTGCCAGCAGCTTAGTATCGACAGGGGGCGATGGCTACACCTTC. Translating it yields CASSLVSTGGDGYTF.